This TCR beta chain was observed in a study of identical twins. CDR1 and CDR2 (germline): SGDLS, YYNGEE. The V and J ends lost 1 base and 7 bases, in that order; junction bases with no gene match: 7. This CDR3 has 15 residues. General study points: Excess sharing by twins proved weaker in beta out-of-frame sequences.

Worth noting for this clonotype: Its specificity is unknown.

MiXCR, run by TCRdb on the 5' RACE reads, gives a single entry per CDR3 protein. The sample shows 1,800,000 or so distinct CDR3 sequences, about 31% of them seen only once. This TCR was sampled from a newborn girl in good health. This chain joins TRBV9 and TRBJ2-1; 8 bases fit TRBD2. Sequencing was performed on cord blood. The CDR3 loop reads CASSVRIRGGNEQFF. For the CDR3, the DNA is TGTGCCAGCAGCGTACGTATCCGGGGGGGGAATGAGCAGTTCTTC.